This T cell receptor (beta chain) was sequenced during a study of identical twins' blood T cells (dated by TCRdb to 2013 to 2014). Study-level background: Approximately 51 million Illumina reads were obtained across some twelve libraries, comprising six alpha-chain and six beta-chain libraries. Using next-generation sequencing, the study compared the TCR alpha and beta chain repertoires of three pairs of monozygous twins to assess how genetics influences repertoire formation. Study-level results and caveats: Among the most abundant TCRbeta clonotypes, more CDR3 sequences were shared by each donor with her twin than with unrelated donors. Because the twins were raised together, environmental influences could not be ruled out as an explanation for the similarity between twins. The proposed role of the TCRalpha J segment in MHC recognition during thymic selection was stated to require validation by independent studies. The number of shared CDR3 clonotypes between two donors was mainly determined by the product of their cloneset sizes, and twins did not clearly deviate from this trend. V gene usage, even among non-selected out-of-frame TCRbeta clonotypes, was reported to be markedly more similar within twin pairs than between unrelated donors.

Library prep was done by 5' RACE. The instrument was an Illumina Genome Analyzer IIx. RNA-based TCR cDNA libraries were prepared by a previously described protocol with several modifications. To prevent cross-contamination, sample-specific barcodes were added to both ends of each TCR cDNA library during cDNA synthesis and amplification. The published analysis was carried out like this. Each library contained 2.2 to 3.6 million CDR3-containing reads, and somewhere between about 85,000 and nearly 500,000 clonotypes were identified for each individual. Reads carrying improper barcode index combinations were removed, after which the MiTCR software was used to build a cloneset for each library. While assembling CDR3 clonotypes, MiTCR filtered or rescued low-quality reads and corrected PCR and sequencing errors. Artificial out-of-frame clonotypes were removed by being mapped to in-frame sequences, with one indel in the CDR3 allowed. To measure how similar V and J gene usage was between donors, Jensen-Shannon divergence was divided by mean entropy. TCRdb handled the public reads itself, with Q25 trimming in fastp and clone calling in MiXCR, and kept productive beta chains. One record per CDR3 amino acid sequence lists the most common genes and DNA. TCRdb's processing, not the study's, gives the V and J calls here. This sample holds hundreds of thousands of distinct CDR3 sequences; about 28% were observed only once. Roughly 6.1% of the sample is taken by the ten largest.

From the cysteine up to the phenylalanine, the CDR3 has a length of 13 residues. The retained sequence is limited to the CDR3, 39 bases, with the frame set at the first base. From the germline V gene (reference sequence), CDR1 is DFQATT and CDR2 is SNEGSKA. V is reduced by 4 bases and J by 3 bases, leaving a spacing of 11 bases between them. Donors were six healthy women forming three monozygous twin pairs. All three twin pairs had been reared together, and it was thought likely that the same infectious agents and vaccines had been met by these twin pairs. TCR cDNA libraries were prepared from RNA that had been isolated from peripheral blood mononuclear cells. Comments on this clonotype: The clone's antigen remains unknown. There are no base qualities to consult, and no much larger clone falls within one base.

The TCR comes from a woman between 18 and 50 years old in good health. The sample comprised PBMCs. The chain uses TRBV20-1 and TRBJ2-3, with no confident D gene call. CDR3 loop: CSAITLRTDTQYF. The nucleotides read TGCAGTGCTATAACCCTACGGACAGATACGCAGTATTTT.